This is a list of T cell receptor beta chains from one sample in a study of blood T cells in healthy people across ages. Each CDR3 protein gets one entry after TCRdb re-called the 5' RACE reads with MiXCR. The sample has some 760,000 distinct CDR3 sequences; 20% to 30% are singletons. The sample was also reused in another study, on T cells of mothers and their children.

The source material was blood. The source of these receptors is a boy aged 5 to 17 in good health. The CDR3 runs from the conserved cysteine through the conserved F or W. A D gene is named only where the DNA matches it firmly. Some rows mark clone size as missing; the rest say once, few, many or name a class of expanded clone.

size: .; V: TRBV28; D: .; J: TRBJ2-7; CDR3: CASRPGSPYEQYF; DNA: TGTGCCAGCCGTCCAGGGAGCCCCTACGAGCAGTACTTC
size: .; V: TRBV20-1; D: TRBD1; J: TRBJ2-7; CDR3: CSATNRDRGVLEQYF; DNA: TGCAGTGCTACCAATCGGGACAGGGGAGTTCTCGAGCAGTACTTC
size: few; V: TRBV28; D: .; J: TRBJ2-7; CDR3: CASSTRRPGEQYF; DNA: TGTGCCAGCAGTACTAGACGCCCCGGCGAGCAGTACTTC
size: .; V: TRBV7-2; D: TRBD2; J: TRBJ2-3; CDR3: CASSFSSGGASTDTQYF; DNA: TGTGCCAGCAGCTTCTCTAGCGGGGGGGCTAGCACAGATACGCAGTATTTT
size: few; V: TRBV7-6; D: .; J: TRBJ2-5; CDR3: CASSLVVPQETQYF; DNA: TGTGCCAGCAGCTTAGTCGTTCCGCAAGAGACCCAGTACTTC
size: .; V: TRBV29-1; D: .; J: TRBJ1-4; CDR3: CSVAADRYEKLFF; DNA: TGCAGCGTTGCGGCAGACCGCTATGAAAAACTGTTTTTT
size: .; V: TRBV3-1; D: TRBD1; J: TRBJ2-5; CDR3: CASSQDLGQGQETQYF; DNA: TGTGCCAGCAGCCAAGATTTAGGACAGGGGCAAGAGACCCAGTACTTC
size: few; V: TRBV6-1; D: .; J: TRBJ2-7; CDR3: CASSEGSVGSYEQYF; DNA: TGTGCCAGCAGTGAAGGTTCGGTCGGATCCTACGAGCAGTACTTC
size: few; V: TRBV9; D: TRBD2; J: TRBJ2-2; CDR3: CASSVSQGGTGELFF; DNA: TGTGCCAGCAGCGTAAGTCAGGGAGGGACCGGGGAGCTGTTTTTT
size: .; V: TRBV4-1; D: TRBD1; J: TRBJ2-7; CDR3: CASSQRQGANEQYF; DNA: TGCGCCAGCAGCCAACGACAGGGGGCGAACGAGCAGTACTTC
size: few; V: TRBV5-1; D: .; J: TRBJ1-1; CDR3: CASSLRQGTSEAFF; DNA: TGCGCCAGCAGCTTGAGGCAGGGGACATCTGAAGCTTTCTTT
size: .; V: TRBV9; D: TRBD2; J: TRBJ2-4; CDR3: CASSEGLAKDIQYF; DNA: TGTGCCAGCAGCGAGGGACTAGCTAAGGACATTCAGTACTTC
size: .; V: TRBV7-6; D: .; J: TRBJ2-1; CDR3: CASTTEGGGTYNEQFF; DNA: TGTGCCAGCACCACCGAGGGGGGGGGAACTTACAATGAGCAGTTCTTC
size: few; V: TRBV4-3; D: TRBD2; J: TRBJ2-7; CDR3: CASSQDYLADLYEQYF; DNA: TGCGCCAGCAGCCAAGATTACCTAGCGGACCTCTACGAGCAGTACTTC
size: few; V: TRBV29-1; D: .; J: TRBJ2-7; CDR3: CSVRDPTIYEQYF; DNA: TGCAGCGTCCGGGACCCTACTATATACGAGCAGTACTTC
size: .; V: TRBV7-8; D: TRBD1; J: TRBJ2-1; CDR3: CASSLESVRTGWGNEQFF; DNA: TGTGCCAGCAGCTTAGAATCCGTAAGGACAGGCTGGGGCAATGAGCAGTTCTTC
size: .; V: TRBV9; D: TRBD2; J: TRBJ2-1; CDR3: CASSVDPSLAVSYNEQFF; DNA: TGTGCCAGCAGCGTAGATCCCTCACTAGCGGTCTCCTACAATGAGCAGTTCTTC
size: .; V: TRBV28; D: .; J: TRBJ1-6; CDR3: CASSPPRGGTPLHF; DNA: TGTGCCAGCAGTCCGCCCCGCGGGGGTACTCCCCTCCACTTT
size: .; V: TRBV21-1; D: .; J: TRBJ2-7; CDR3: CASSKPCYEQYF; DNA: TGTGCCAGCAGCAAACCTTGCTACGAGCAGTACTTC
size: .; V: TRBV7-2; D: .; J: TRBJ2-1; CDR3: CASSLVTTTFNEQFF; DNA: TGTGCCAGCAGCTTAGTTACGACGACTTTTAATGAGCAGTTCTTC
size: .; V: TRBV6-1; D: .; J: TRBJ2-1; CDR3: CASSELVGGRSPFF; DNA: TGTGCCAGCAGTGAACTAGTGGGAGGCCGATCGCCGTTCTTC
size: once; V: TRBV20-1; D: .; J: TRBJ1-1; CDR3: CSARDSARVDTEAFF; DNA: TGCAGTGCTAGAGATAGCGCCAGGGTCGACACTGAAGCTTTCTTT
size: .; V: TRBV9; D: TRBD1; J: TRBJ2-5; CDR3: CASSVSQGAGETQYF; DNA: TGTGCCAGCAGCGTCTCACAGGGGGCAGGAGAGACCCAGTACTTC
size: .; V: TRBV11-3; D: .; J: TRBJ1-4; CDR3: CASSPRGAKKLFF; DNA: TGTGCCAGCAGTCCTCGGGGTGCAAAAAAACTGTTTTTT
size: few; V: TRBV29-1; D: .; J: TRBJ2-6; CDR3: CSVVDSLGANVLTF; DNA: TGCAGCGTGGTGGACAGTCTGGGGGCCAACGTCCTGACTTTC
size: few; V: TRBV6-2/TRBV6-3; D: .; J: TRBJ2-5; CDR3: CASSWSDGENQETQYF; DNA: TGTGCCAGCAGTTGGTCGGACGGAGAGAACCAAGAGACCCAGTACTTC
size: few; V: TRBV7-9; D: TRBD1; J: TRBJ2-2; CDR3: CASSETGLPGELFF; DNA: TGTGCCAGCAGCGAGACAGGGTTACCCGGGGAGCTGTTTTTT
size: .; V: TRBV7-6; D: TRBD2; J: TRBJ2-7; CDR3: CASSLFGGVYEQYF; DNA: TGTGCCAGCAGCTTATTCGGGGGGGTCTACGAGCAGTACTTC
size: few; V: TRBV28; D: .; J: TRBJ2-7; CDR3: CASSLPTVGGSSYEQYF; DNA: TGTGCCAGCAGTCTTCCCACGGTTGGGGGTTCCTCCTACGAGCAGTACTTC
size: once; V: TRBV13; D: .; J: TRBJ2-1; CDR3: CASSSFGNEQFF; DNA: TGTGCCAGCAGCTCCTTTGGCAATGAGCAGTTCTTC
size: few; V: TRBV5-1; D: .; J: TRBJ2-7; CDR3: CASSLGTGQSSYEQYF; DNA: TGCGCCAGCAGCTTGGGTACAGGTCAGAGCTCCTACGAGCAGTACTTC
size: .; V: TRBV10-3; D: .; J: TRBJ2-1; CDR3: CAIRAPGESYNEQFF; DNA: TGTGCCATCAGGGCCCCAGGGGAATCCTACAATGAGCAGTTCTTC
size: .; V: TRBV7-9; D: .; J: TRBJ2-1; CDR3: CASSPFEAKAYNEQFF; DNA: TGTGCCAGCAGCCCGTTCGAGGCTAAGGCTTACAATGAGCAGTTCTTC
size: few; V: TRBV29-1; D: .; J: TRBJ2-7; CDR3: CSVSQGVDLAFYEQYF; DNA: TGCAGCGTTTCCCAGGGGGTAGATCTAGCGTTCTACGAGCAGTACTTC
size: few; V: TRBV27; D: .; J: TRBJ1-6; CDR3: CASSLRGGNSPLHF; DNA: TGTGCCAGCAGCCTCCGGGGCGGTAATTCACCCCTCCACTTT
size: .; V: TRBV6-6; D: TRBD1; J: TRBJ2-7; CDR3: CASSYSTGGSYEQYF; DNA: TGTGCCAGCAGTTACTCGACAGGGGGTTCCTACGAGCAGTACTTC
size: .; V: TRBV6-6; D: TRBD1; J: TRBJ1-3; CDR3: CASSYRQGGRGNTIYF; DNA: TGTGCCAGCAGTTACCGACAGGGCGGTCGGGGAAACACCATATATTTT
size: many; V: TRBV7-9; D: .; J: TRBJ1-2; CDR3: CASSLTGDGYTF; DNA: TGTGCCAGCAGCTTGACGGGGGACGGCTACACCTTC
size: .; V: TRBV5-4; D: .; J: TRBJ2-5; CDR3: CASSSPGTSGTGTQYF; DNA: TGTGCCAGCAGCTCGCCCGGGACATCCGGGACTGGGACCCAGTACTTC
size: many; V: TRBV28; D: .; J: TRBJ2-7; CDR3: CASSLLSTQIAYEQYF; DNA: TGTGCCAGCAGTTTACTGTCTACCCAGATCGCCTACGAGCAGTACTTC
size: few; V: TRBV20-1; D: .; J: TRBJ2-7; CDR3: CSATPKQSYEQYF; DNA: TGCAGTGCTACGCCCAAACAGAGCTACGAGCAGTACTTC